This entry describes one T cell receptor beta chain. The antigen is undetermined. The record originates from a study of identical twins. Overall study findings and caveats: Insertions were fewer in abundant cord blood beta clonotypes, whereas memory repertoires showed none of this pattern.

TCRdb recomputed calls from the 5' RACE reads with MiXCR, one row per CDR3 protein. The sample lists fewer than 550,000 distinct CDR3 sequences, 12% to 15% occurring once. Germline V gene sequence: CDR1 SQVTM, CDR2 ANQGSEA. V lost 2 bases, J lost 4 bases, and 17 bases lay in between. CDR3 size: 15 residues. Separately, the same data were catalogued under a study of yellow fever vaccine responses in identical twins.

The clonotype comes from a woman under 30 in good health. The chain is built from TRBV29-1 and TRBJ1-1, with D possibly TRBD1 on 6 matching bases. Sequencing was carried out using CD4+ T cells sorted from blood. CDR3 DNA sequence: TGCAGCGTTGAAACGTTGGGGGCTCCTGTCACTGAAGCTTTCTTT. As protein: CSVETLGAPVTEAFF. Filled out from reference TRBV29-1 and TRBJ1-1, the complete variable domain reads SAVISQKPSRDICQRGTSLTIQCQVDSQVTMMFWYRQQPGQSLTLIATANQGSEATYESGFVIDKFPISRPNLTFSTLTVSNMSPEDSSIYLCSVETLGAPVTEAFFGQGTRLTVV.